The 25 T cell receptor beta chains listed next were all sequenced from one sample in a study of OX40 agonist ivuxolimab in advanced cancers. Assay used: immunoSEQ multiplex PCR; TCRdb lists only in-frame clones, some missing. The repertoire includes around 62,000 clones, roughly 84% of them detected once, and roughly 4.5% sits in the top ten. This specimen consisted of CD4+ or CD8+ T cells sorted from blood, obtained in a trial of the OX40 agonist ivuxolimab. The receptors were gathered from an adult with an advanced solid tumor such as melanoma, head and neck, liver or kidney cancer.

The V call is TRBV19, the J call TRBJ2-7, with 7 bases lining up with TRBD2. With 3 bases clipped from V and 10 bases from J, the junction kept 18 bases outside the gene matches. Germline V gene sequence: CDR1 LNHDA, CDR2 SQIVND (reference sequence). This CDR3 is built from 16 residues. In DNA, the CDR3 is TGTGCCAGTAGTATCCAGGTCCCTAGCGGCCCGGCGGAACAGTACTTC. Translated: CASSIQVPSGPAEQYF. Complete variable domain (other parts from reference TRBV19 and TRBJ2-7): DGGITQSPKYLFRKEGQNVTLSCEQNLNHDAMYWYRQDPGQGLRLIYYSQIVNDFQKGDIAEGYSVSREKKESFPLTVTSAQKNPTAFYLCASSIQVPSGPAEQYFGPGTRLTVT.

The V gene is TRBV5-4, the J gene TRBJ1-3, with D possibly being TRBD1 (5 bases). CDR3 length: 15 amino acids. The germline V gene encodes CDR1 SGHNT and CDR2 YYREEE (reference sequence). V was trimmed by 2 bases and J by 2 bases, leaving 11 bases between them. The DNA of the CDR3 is TGTGCCAGCAGCTTAGCTGGGGGAGCTGGAAACACCATATATTTT. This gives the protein CASSLAGGAGNTIYF.

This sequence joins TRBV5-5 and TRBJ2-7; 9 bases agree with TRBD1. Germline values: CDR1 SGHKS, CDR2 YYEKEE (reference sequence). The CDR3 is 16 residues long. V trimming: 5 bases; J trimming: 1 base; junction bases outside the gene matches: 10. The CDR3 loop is CASRRTGTGLSYEQYF. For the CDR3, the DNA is TGTGCCAGCAGGCGAACCGGGACAGGGTTATCCTACGAGCAGTACTTC.

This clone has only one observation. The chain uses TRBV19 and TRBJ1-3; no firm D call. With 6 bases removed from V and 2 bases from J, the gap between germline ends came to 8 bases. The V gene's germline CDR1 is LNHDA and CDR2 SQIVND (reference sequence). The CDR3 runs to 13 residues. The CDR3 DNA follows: TGTGCCAGTAGGCCCTCGGCTGGAAACACCATATATTTT. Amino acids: CASRPSAGNTIYF. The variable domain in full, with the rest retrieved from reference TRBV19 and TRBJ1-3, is DGGITQSPKYLFRKEGQNVTLSCEQNLNHDAMYWYRQDPGQGLRLIYYSQIVNDFQKGDIAEGYSVSREKKESFPLTVTSAQKNPTAFYLCASRPSAGNTIYFGEGSWLTVV.

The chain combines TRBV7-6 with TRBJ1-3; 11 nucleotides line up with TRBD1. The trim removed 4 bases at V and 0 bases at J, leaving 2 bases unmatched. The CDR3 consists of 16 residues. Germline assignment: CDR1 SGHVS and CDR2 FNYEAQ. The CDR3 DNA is TGTGCCAGCAGCTCCGGGACAGGGGGCTCTGGAAACACCATATATTTT. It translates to CASSSGTGGSGNTIYF.

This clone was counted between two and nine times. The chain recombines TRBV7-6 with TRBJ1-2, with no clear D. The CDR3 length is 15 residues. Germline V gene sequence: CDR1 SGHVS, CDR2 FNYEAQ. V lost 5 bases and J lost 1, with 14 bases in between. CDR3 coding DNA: TGTGCCAGCAGCCTCTTAGGAGCCCTTAACTATGGCTACACCTTC. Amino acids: CASSLLGALNYGYTF.

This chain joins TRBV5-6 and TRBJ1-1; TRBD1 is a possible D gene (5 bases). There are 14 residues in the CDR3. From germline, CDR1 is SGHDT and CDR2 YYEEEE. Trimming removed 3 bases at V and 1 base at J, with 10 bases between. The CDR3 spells CASSWPGTNTEAFF. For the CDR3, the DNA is TGTGCCAGCAGCTGGCCAGGGACGAACACTGAAGCTTTCTTT. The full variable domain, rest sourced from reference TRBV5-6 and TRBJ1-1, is DAGVTQSPTHLIKTRGQQVTLRCSPKSGHDTVSWYQQALGQGPQFIFQYYEEEERQRGNFPDRFSGHQFPNYSSELNVNALLLGDSALYLCASSWPGTNTEAFFGQGTRLTVV.

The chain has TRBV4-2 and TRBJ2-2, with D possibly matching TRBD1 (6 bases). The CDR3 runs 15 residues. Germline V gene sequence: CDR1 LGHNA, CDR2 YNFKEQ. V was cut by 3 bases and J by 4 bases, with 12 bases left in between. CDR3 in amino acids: CASSQPRTVTGELFF. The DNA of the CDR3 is TGTGCCAGCAGCCAGCCTCGGACAGTCACCGGGGAGCTGTTTTTT.

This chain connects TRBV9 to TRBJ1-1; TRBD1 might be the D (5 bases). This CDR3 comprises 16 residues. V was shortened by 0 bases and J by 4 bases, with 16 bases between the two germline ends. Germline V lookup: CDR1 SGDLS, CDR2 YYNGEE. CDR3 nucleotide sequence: TGTGCCAGCAGCGTAGGGCAGGGCGGTTGGGGCACTGAAGCTTTCTTT. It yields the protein CASSVGQGGWGTEAFF.

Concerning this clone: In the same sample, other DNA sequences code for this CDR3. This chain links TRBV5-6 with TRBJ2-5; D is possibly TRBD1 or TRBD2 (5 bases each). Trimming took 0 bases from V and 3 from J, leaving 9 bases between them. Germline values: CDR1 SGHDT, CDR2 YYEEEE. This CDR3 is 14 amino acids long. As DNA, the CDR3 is TGTGCCAGCAGCTTGGCGGGACCAAAAGAGACCCAGTACTTC. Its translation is CASSLAGPKETQYF. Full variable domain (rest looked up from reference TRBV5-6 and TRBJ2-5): DAGVTQSPTHLIKTRGQQVTLRCSPKSGHDTVSWYQQALGQGPQFIFQYYEEEERQRGNFPDRFSGHQFPNYSSELNVNALLLGDSALYLCASSLAGPKETQYFGPGTRLLVL.

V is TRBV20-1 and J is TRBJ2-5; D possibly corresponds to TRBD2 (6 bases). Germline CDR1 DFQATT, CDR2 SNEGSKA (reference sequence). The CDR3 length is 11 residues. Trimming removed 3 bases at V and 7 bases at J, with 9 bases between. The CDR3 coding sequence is TGCAGTGCTAGGGTGCGGGGGACCCAGTACTTC. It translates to CSARVRGTQYF.

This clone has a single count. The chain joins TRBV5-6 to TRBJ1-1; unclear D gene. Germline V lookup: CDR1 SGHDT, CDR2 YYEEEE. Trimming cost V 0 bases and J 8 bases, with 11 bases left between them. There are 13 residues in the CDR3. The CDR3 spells CASSLEQLIEAFF. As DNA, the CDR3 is TGTGCCAGCAGCTTGGAGCAGTTAATCGAAGCTTTCTTT.

The CDR3 coding sequence is TGTGCCAGCAGCTTCGTGACAGGGCGAGTTAAAAATGGCTACACCTTC. Translation gives CASSFVTGRVKNGYTF. This chain connects TRBV5-4 to TRBJ1-2; 7 nucleotides agree with TRBD1. The J segment lost 6 bases and the V segment lost 2 bases, leaving 13 bases of the junction unmatched. This CDR3 has 16 amino acids. Germline lookup yields CDR1 SGHNT and CDR2 YYREEE (reference sequence).

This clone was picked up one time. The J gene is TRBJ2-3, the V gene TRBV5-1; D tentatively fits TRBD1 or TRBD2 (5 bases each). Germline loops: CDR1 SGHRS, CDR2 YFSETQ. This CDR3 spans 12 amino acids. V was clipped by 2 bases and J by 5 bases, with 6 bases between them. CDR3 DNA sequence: TGCGCCAGCAGCTTTGGGGGAGATACGCAGTATTTT. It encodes CASSFGGDTQYF. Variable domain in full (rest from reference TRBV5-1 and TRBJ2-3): KAGVTQTPRYLIKTRGQQVTLSCSPISGHRSVSWYQQTPGQGLQFLFEYFSETQRNKGNFPGRFSGRQFSNSRSEMNVSTLELGDSALYLCASSFGGDTQYFGPGTRLTVL.

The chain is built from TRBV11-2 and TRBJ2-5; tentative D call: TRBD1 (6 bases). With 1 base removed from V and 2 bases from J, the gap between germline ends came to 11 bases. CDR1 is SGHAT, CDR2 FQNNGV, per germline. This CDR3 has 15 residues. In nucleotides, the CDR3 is TGTGCCAGCAGCTTAGGGGCGGACAGACAAGAGACCCAGTACTTC. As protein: CASSLGADRQETQYF.

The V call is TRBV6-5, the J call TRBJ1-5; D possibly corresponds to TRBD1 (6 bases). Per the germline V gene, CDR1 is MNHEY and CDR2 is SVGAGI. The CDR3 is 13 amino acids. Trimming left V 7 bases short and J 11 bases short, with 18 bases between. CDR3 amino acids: CASTYDRTMAQHF. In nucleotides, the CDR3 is TGTGCCAGCACCTACGACAGGACCATGGCCCAGCATTTT.

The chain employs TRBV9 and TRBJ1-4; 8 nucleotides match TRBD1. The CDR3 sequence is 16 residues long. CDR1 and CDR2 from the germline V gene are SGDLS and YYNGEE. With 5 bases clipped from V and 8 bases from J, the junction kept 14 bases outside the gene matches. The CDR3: CASSLGPDRVGEKLFF. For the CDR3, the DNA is TGTGCCAGCAGTCTAGGACCGGACAGGGTGGGGGAAAAACTGTTTTTT. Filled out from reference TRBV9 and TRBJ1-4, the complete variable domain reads DSGVTQTPKHLITATGQRVTLRCSPRSGDLSVYWYQQSLDQGLQFLIQYYNGEERAKGNILERFSAQQFPDLHSELNLSSLELGDSALYFCASSLGPDRVGEKLFFGSGTQLSVL.

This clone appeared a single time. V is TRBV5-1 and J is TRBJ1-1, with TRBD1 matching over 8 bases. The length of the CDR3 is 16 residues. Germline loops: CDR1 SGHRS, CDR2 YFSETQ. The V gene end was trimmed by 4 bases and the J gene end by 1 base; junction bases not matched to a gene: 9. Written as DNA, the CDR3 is TGCGCCAGCAGCCCAGTAACAGGGGGAGGGAACACTGAAGCTTTCTTT. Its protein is CASSPVTGGGNTEAFF. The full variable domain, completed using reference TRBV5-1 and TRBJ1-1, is KAGVTQTPRYLIKTRGQQVTLSCSPISGHRSVSWYQQTPGQGLQFLFEYFSETQRNKGNFPGRFSGRQFSNSRSEMNVSTLELGDSALYLCASSPVTGGGNTEAFFGQGTRLTVV.

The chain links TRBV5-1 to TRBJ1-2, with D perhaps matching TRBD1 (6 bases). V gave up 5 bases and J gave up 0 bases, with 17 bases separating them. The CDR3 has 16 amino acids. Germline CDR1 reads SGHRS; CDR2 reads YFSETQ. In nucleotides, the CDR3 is TGCGCCAGCAGGGAGGGGGACGTCGGGGCTAACTATGGCTACACCTTC. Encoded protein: CASREGDVGANYGYTF.

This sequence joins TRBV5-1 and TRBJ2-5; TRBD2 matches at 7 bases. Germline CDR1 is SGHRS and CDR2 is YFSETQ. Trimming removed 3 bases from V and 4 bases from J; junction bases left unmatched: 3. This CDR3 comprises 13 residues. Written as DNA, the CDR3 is TGCGCCAGCAGCTCAAGCGGGGCAGAGACCCAGTACTTC. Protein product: CASSSSGAETQYF. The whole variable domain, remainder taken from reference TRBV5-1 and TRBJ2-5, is KAGVTQTPRYLIKTRGQQVTLSCSPISGHRSVSWYQQTPGQGLQFLFEYFSETQRNKGNFPGRFSGRQFSNSRSEMNVSTLELGDSALYLCASSSSGAETQYFGPGTRLLVL.

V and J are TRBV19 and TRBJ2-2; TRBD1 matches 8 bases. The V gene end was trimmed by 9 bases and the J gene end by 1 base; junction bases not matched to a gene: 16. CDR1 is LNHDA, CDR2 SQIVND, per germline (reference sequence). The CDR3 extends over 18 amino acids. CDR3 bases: TGTGCCAGCCACACTCCGGCAGGGGGCCTCTTGAACACCGGGGAGCTGTTTTTT. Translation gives CASHTPAGGLLNTGELFF.

CDR3 nucleotide sequence: TGTGCCAGCAGCTCCGGGGCATCGGGGGGAGGTGGAAACACCATATATTTT. It is translated as CASSSGASGGGGNTIYF. The rearrangement joins TRBV7-3 to TRBJ1-3; D might be TRBD1 (5 bases). This CDR3 has 17 amino acids. The V end lost 4 bases, the J end lost 3 bases, and 19 bases lay between the germline ends. Germline loops: CDR1 SGHTA, CDR2 FQGTGA.

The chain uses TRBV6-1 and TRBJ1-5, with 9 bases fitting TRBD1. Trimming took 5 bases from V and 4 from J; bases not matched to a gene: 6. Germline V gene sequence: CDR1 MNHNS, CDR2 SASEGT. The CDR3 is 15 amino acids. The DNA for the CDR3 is TGTGCCAGCAGTAAGACCGGGACAGGGAATCAGCCCCAGCATTTT. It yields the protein CASSKTGTGNQPQHF.

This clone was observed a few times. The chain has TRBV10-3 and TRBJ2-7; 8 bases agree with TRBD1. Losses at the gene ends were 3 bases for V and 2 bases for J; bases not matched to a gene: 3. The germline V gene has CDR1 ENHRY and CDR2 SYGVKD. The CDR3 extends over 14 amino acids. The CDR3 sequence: CAISERQGTYEQYF. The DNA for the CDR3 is TGTGCCATCAGTGAACGACAGGGGACCTACGAGCAGTACTTC.

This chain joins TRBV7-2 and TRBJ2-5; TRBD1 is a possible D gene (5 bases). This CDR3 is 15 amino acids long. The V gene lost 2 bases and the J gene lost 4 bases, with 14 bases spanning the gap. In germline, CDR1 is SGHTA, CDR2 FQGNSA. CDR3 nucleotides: TGTGCCAGCAGCTTAAGTCGGGCAGGGCGAGAGACCCAGTACTTC. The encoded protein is CASSLSRAGRETQYF.